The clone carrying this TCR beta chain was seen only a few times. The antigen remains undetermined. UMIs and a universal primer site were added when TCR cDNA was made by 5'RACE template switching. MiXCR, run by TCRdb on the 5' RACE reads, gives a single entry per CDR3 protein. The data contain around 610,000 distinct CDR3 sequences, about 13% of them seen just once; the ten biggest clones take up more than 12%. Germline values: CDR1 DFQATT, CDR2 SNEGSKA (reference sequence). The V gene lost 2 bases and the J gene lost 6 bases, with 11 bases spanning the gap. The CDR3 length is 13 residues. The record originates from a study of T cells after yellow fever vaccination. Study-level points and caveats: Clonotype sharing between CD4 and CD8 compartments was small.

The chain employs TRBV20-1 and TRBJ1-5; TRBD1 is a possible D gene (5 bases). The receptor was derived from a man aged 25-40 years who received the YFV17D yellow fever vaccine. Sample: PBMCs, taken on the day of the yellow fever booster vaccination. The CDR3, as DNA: TGCAGTGCTAGATGGGGGGGTAGTCAGCCCCAGCATTTT. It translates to CSARWGGSQPQHF.